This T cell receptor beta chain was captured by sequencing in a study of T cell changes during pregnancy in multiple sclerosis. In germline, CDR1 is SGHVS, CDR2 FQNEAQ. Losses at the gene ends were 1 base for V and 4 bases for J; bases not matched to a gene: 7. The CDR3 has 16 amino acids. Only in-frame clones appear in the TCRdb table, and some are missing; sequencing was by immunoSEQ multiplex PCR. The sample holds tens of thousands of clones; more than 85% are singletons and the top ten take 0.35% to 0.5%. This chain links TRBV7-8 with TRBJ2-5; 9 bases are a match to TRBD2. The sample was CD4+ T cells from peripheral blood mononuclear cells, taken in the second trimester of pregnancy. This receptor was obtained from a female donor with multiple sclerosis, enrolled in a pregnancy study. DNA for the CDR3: TGTGCCAGCAGCTTAGTTGGCGGGGGGGCCGGAGAGACCCAGTACTTC. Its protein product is CASSLVGGGAGETQYF.